What follows is one TCR beta chain and its context. It has no known antigen specificity. No base quality values were provided; no much bigger clone lies one nucleotide off. The data were obtained in a study of blood T cell repertoires in COVID-19 (dated by TCRdb to the early 2020s). A note on the overall study: Collaborator samples came from the United States, Italy and Spain and covered acute and convalescent phases of COVID-19. Samples were obtained from the ongoing ImmuneRACE study (first 160 participants) and from 1,254 subjects provided by 6 global collaborators. Nearly every sample came with metadata listing a de-identified subject ID, COVID-19 status, age in years and sex. Deeply sampled blood TCRbeta repertoires from subjects exposed to, actively infected with, or recovered from COVID-19 were included in the dataset. The repertoires were released in a freely available public database intended as a resource for research on the immune response to SARS-CoV-2. Where HLA class I and class II types were available, the types were taken from metadata supplied by the sample provider, not from assay-based typing. The material from the prospective study consisted of cDNA or gDNA derived from T cells, B-cell-depleted T cells, or PBMCs.

Results and caveats for the whole study, not just this receptor: Clinical and demographic metadata were provided uncurated, with the amount varying by source and participant.

There are 15 amino acids in the CDR3, from cysteine to phenylalanine inclusive. The sequence is cut down to CDR3 DNA, 45 bases in frame from base 1. The germline ends are 21 bases apart after V is trimmed by 8 bases and J by 6 bases. Reading the germline V gene gives CDR1 SGHTA and CDR2 FQGNSA. TCRbeta CDR3 regions were amplified from genomic DNA by means of the immunoSEQ Assay, a bias-controlled multiplex PCR. From the authors' description of their analysis: Within the assay, amplification of reference gene primers was used to estimate how many nucleated cells each sample contained. To quantify the absolute abundance of each unique TCRbeta CDR3 rearrangement, sequence reads were collapsed and filtered. For each sample, productive Simpson clonality was calculated as the square root of Simpson's diversity index over productive rearrangements. The table was pulled from immuneACCESS by TCRdb, which kept in-frame rearrangements only. Such tables lose some clones; where checked, under half of the loss comes from unresolved V genes, and the rest has no known cause. That table furnishes V, J and clone size, whereas the DNA furnished D and trimming. The sample data list about 260,000 clones, and roughly 86% of these were observed just once. Of the sample, around 9.5% is held by the ten largest clones.

Another Seattle source contributed samples from volunteer blood donors who had recovered from COVID-19. Collaborating institutions collected whole blood in K2EDTA tubes following their own protocols. For TCRbeta analysis, collaborators shipped samples in one of three forms: frozen whole blood, isolated PBMCs, or DNA extracted from either of those sample types. The clonotype was recovered from a man aged 40-55 years who had recovered from COVID-19. The sequenced sample consisted of peripheral blood. This chain joins TRBV7-2 to TRBJ2-3, with TRBD1 tentatively as D gene (6 bases match). The nucleotides read TGTGCCAGCCGCCCCCCCAGGGGAGAAGGCGATACGCAGTATTTT. Its translation reads: CASRPPRGEGDTQYF. The full variable domain, completed from the reference TRBV7-2 and TRBJ2-3 proteins outside the CDR3, reads GAGVSQSPSNKVTEKGKDVELRCDPISGHTALYWYRQSLGQGLEFLIYFQGNSAPDKSGLPSDRFSAERTGGSVSTLTIQRTQQEDSAVYLCASRPPRGEGDTQYFGPGTRLTVL.